These T cell receptor beta chains were read from a single sample in a study of T cell responses to AZD1222 COVID-19 vaccine. The table came from immunoSEQ multiplex PCR; TCRdb's copy has only in-frame clones and leaves some out. The sample has more than 100,000 clones; roughly 84% are singletons. This material consisted of peripheral blood, taken on day 0 of AZD1222 vaccination. All receptors come from an adult in good health. Each CDR3 is given with its conserved first and last residue. D genes are given only for firm matches. Clone size, where shown, is once, few, many, or a class for clones that have expanded.

V: TRBV6-4
J: TRBJ2-2
length: 13
D: NA
size: NA
DNA: TGTGCCAGCAGGGAAACCCTTACCGGGGAGCTGTTTTTT
CDR3: CASRETLTGELFF

V: TRBV6-5
J: TRBJ1-1
length: 13
D: NA
size: NA
DNA: TGTGCCAGCATGTTACACCGAAACACTGAAGCTTTCTTT
CDR3: CASMLHRNTEAFF

V: TRBV4-3
J: TRBJ2-7
length: 14
D: NA
size: NA
DNA: TGCGCCAGCAGCCCCTCCCCCCGGGAGTACGAGCAGTACTTC
CDR3: CASSPSPREYEQYF

V: TRBV4-1
J: TRBJ1-1
length: 15
D: NA
size: few
DNA: TGCGCCAGCAGCTTACTCCCGCGGGCTAACACTGAAGCTTTCTTT
CDR3: CASSLLPRANTEAFF

V: TRBV6-2/TRBV6-3
J: TRBJ1-1
length: 15
D: NA
size: NA
DNA: TGTGCCAGCAGTTACTCGATACGCGGGAACACTGAAGCTTTCTTT
CDR3: CASSYSIRGNTEAFF

V: TRBV30
J: TRBJ1-4
length: 12
D: NA
size: NA
DNA: TGTGCCTGGAATGGCGACGGGGAAAAACTGTTTTTT
CDR3: CAWNGDGEKLFF

V: TRBV6-6
J: TRBJ1-5
length: 14
D: TRBD1
size: NA
DNA: TGTGCCAGCAGCTCCGCAGGGGGCGGGCAGCCCCAGCATTTT
CDR3: CASSSAGGGQPQHF

V: TRBV15
J: TRBJ2-5
length: 16
D: TRBD1
size: NA
DNA: TGTGCCACCAGCAGAGTAAGGGACAGGGGTGACGGGACCCAGTACTTC
CDR3: CATSRVRDRGDGTQYF

V: TRBV6-4
J: TRBJ2-5
length: 15
D: NA
size: NA
DNA: TGTGCCAGCAGCCAGACTGGCCGACGCCAAGAGACCCAGTACTTC
CDR3: CASSQTGRRQETQYF

V: TRBV7-8
J: TRBJ1-2
length: 15
D: NA
size: NA
DNA: TGTGCCAGCAGCCCCACGGGGGACCAAACCTATGGCTACACCTTC
CDR3: CASSPTGDQTYGYTF

V: TRBV10-3
J: TRBJ2-7
length: 12
D: NA
size: once
DNA: TGTGCCATCAGTGAGTCGGGCTACGAGCAGTACTTC
CDR3: CAISESGYEQYF

V: TRBV6-5
J: TRBJ1-2
length: 14
D: TRBD1
size: few
DNA: TGTGCCAGCAGTAGGACAGGAGACTACTATGGCTACACCTTC
CDR3: CASSRTGDYYGYTF

V: TRBV7-8
J: TRBJ1-2
length: 13
D: NA
size: few
DNA: TGTGCCAGCAGCTCTGCCGGGCATTCTGGCTACACCTTC
CDR3: CASSSAGHSGYTF

V: TRBV5-6
J: TRBJ2-1
length: 15
D: TRBD1
size: NA
DNA: TGTGCCAGCAGCGTCGGACAGGGGTCCTACAATGAGCAGTTCTTC
CDR3: CASSVGQGSYNEQFF

V: TRBV4-2
J: TRBJ1-4
length: 17
D: NA
size: NA
DNA: TGTGCCAGCAGCCAGGGCTTGGATGGCACCCGCGGAGGGAAACTGTTTTTT
CDR3: CASSQGLDGTRGGKLFF

V: TRBV5-1
J: TRBJ1-3
length: 15
D: TRBD1
size: NA
DNA: TGCGCCAGCAGCGGCGGACAGGGGAGAGGAAACACCATATATTTT
CDR3: CASSGGQGRGNTIYF

V: TRBV7-9
J: TRBJ2-5
length: 15
D: NA
size: NA
DNA: TGTGCCAGCAGCTTTGTGAGCGGTGGTGCGGAGACCCAGTACTTC
CDR3: CASSFVSGGAETQYF

V: TRBV12-3/TRBV12-4
J: TRBJ1-1
length: 13
D: NA
size: NA
DNA: TGTGCCAGCAGTTTGGGGGGGAACACTGAAGCTTTCTTT
CDR3: CASSLGGNTEAFF

V: TRBV2
J: TRBJ1-6
length: 14
D: NA
size: NA
DNA: TGTGCCAGCAGGGAGACAGATGCCAATTCACCCCTCCACTTT
CDR3: CASRETDANSPLHF

V: TRBV2
J: TRBJ1-4
length: 14
D: NA
size: NA
DNA: TGTGCCAGCGTCCGAGGGCAGAATAATGAAAAACTGTTTTTT
CDR3: CASVRGQNNEKLFF

V: TRBV5-1
J: TRBJ2-7
length: 13
D: TRBD1
size: NA
DNA: TGCGCCAGCAGCTTGGGGGACAGAGGGGAGCAGTACTTC
CDR3: CASSLGDRGEQYF

V: TRBV6-1
J: TRBJ2-2
length: 12
D: NA
size: NA
DNA: TGTGCCAGCAGTGAAAGGATTGGGGAGCTGTTTTTT
CDR3: CASSERIGELFF

V: TRBV7-6
J: TRBJ1-6
length: 15
D: NA
size: NA
DNA: TGTGCCAGCAGCTTAGGTGGGAACCATAATTCACCCCTCCACTTT
CDR3: CASSLGGNHNSPLHF

V: TRBV11-2
J: TRBJ2-1
length: 14
D: NA
size: NA
DNA: TGTGCCAGCAGCCTACTAAGGACAGCCAATGAGCAGTTCTTC
CDR3: CASSLLRTANEQFF

V: TRBV7-7
J: TRBJ2-7
length: 15
D: TRBD1
size: NA
DNA: TGTGCCAGCAGCCCGACCTTTACAGGGGCGTACGAGCAGTACTTC
CDR3: CASSPTFTGAYEQYF

V: TRBV14
J: TRBJ1-1
length: 13
D: NA
size: once
DNA: TGTGCCACCAGCGCGACAATGGGGACTGAAGCTTTCTTT
CDR3: CATSATMGTEAFF

V: TRBV21-1
J: TRBJ2-2
length: 17
D: NA
size: NA
DNA: TGTGCCAGCAGCAAACAGTCAAGGCCCGACAGTTTCGGGGAGCTGTTTTTT
CDR3: CASSKQSRPDSFGELFF

V: TRBV14
J: TRBJ1-2
length: 15
D: TRBD1
size: NA
DNA: TGTGCCAGCAGCCGGACAGGGGGCCCTAACTATGGCTACACCTTC
CDR3: CASSRTGGPNYGYTF

V: TRBV18
J: TRBJ1-6
length: 16
D: TRBD1
size: NA
DNA: TGTGCCAGCTCACTAAACAGGGGATCGAACAATTCACCCCTCCACTTT
CDR3: CASSLNRGSNNSPLHF

V: TRBV19
J: TRBJ2-5
length: 16
D: NA
size: NA
DNA: TGTGCCAGTAGTATAGGGACGGAACTGTACCAAGAGACCCAGTACTTC
CDR3: CASSIGTELYQETQYF

V: TRBV6-2/TRBV6-3
J: TRBJ2-5
length: 14
D: NA
size: once
DNA: TGTGCCAGCAGTTTTCGAGTAGGGCGAGAGACCCAGTACTTC
CDR3: CASSFRVGRETQYF

V: TRBV7-9
J: TRBJ1-1
length: 15
D: NA
size: NA
DNA: TGTGCCAGCAGCCAGCCGCGACACAGAGATCGTGAAGCTTTCTTT
CDR3: CASSQPRHRDREAFF

V: TRBV7-9
J: TRBJ2-5
length: 13
D: NA
size: NA
DNA: TGTGCCAGCAGCCGGCCCGGACAAGAGACCCAGTACTTC
CDR3: CASSRPGQETQYF

V: TRBV7-2
J: TRBJ1-2
length: 16
D: TRBD1
size: few
DNA: TGTGCCAGCAGCTTAGGAGGGACAGGGGTATACTATGGCTACACCTTC
CDR3: CASSLGGTGVYYGYTF

V: TRBV10-3
J: TRBJ1-4
length: 12
D: NA
size: NA
DNA: TGTGCCATCAGTGAAGGGGATGAAAAACTGTTTTTT
CDR3: CAISEGDEKLFF

V: TRBV5-1
J: TRBJ2-4
length: 15
D: NA
size: NA
DNA: TGCGCCAGCAGCTTGGGGGGACCCGACAAAAACATTCAGTACTTC
CDR3: CASSLGGPDKNIQYF

V: TRBV5-8
J: TRBJ1-2
length: 13
D: NA
size: NA
DNA: TGTGCCAGCAGCTTGGCGGCGGGGAGAGGCTACACCTTC
CDR3: CASSLAAGRGYTF

V: TRBV11-2
J: TRBJ2-7
length: 14
D: NA
size: NA
DNA: TGTGCCAGCAGCCTAAGACAGTTCTCCTACGAGCAGTACTTC
CDR3: CASSLRQFSYEQYF

V: TRBV10-3
J: TRBJ1-6
length: 16
D: NA
size: NA
DNA: TGTGCCATCAGTGAGGGGCCCCTCTCCTATAATTCACCCCTCCACTTT
CDR3: CAISEGPLSYNSPLHF

V: TRBV27
J: TRBJ2-7
length: 13
D: NA
size: once
DNA: TGTGCCAGCACCCCCGCGGGCTCCTACGAGCAGTACTTC
CDR3: CASTPAGSYEQYF

V: TRBV2
J: TRBJ1-6
length: 15
D: NA
size: NA
DNA: TGTGCCAGCAGTGTTGGACAGTCGGGTAATTCACCCCTCCACTTT
CDR3: CASSVGQSGNSPLHF

V: TRBV5-1
J: TRBJ1-2
length: 15
D: NA
size: NA
DNA: TGCGCCAGCAGCTTGGATTGGGGGCTATCCTATGGCTACACCTTC
CDR3: CASSLDWGLSYGYTF

V: TRBV4-1
J: TRBJ1-1
length: 16
D: NA
size: NA
DNA: TGCGCCAGCAGCCAACCATCCCGGGGCCGCAGCTATGAAGCTTTCTTT
CDR3: CASSQPSRGRSYEAFF

V: TRBV12-5
J: TRBJ2-1
length: 13
D: NA
size: NA
DNA: TGTGCTAGTGGTCCCACTGGCTACAATGAGCAGTTCTTC
CDR3: CASGPTGYNEQFF

V: TRBV6-4
J: TRBJ1-6
length: 15
D: NA
size: NA
DNA: TGTGCCAGCAGACCAACAAGGGTCGGAAATTCACCCCTCCACTTT
CDR3: CASRPTRVGNSPLHF

V: TRBV2
J: TRBJ1-2
length: 13
D: NA
size: NA
DNA: TGTGCCAGCAGGAGGGACGGGTCCTATGGCTACACCTTC
CDR3: CASRRDGSYGYTF

V: TRBV5-4
J: TRBJ1-1
length: 14
D: NA
size: NA
DNA: TGTGCCAGCAGCTTCGTCGGCATGAACACTGAAGCTTTCTTT
CDR3: CASSFVGMNTEAFF

V: TRBV2
J: TRBJ2-5
length: 14
D: NA
size: NA
DNA: TGTGCCACCATTGGCCGGGGAGGATTTGAGACCCAGTACTTC
CDR3: CATIGRGGFETQYF

V: TRBV5-1
J: TRBJ1-5
length: 15
D: NA
size: NA
DNA: TGCGCCAGCAGCGAACAGGGTTTCGGCAATCAGCCCCAGCATTTT
CDR3: CASSEQGFGNQPQHF

V: TRBV6-2/TRBV6-3
J: TRBJ1-1
length: 18
D: TRBD1
size: NA
DNA: TGTGCCAGCAGTTACTCTTTCGACAGGGGGCGAAGGAACACTGAAGCTTTCTTT
CDR3: CASSYSFDRGRRNTEAFF

V: TRBV6-1
J: TRBJ2-5
length: 15
D: TRBD1
size: few
DNA: TGTGCCAGCAGTGACGGGACAGGGTATCTCGAGACCCAGTACTTC
CDR3: CASSDGTGYLETQYF

V: TRBV12-3/TRBV12-4
J: TRBJ2-3
length: 12
D: NA
size: NA
DNA: TGTGCCAGCAGTTTGGTCACAGATACGCAGTATTTT
CDR3: CASSLVTDTQYF

V: TRBV19
J: TRBJ2-3
length: 15
D: NA
size: few
DNA: TGTGCCAGTAGTATTGGGGTAGGGACGGTTATAACGCAGTATTTT
CDR3: CASSIGVGTVITQYF